Presented here are 26 T cell receptor beta chains from one specimen sequenced in a study of T cells in Graves' hyperthyroidism and ophthalmopathy. TCR beta CDR3 regions were amplified from RNA transcripts. Initially, a first-round RT-PCR of the TCR CDR3 employed the HTBI primer set. Via MiXCR, TCRdb re-called the multiplex PCR reads, giving one row per CDR3 protein. The sample yields 360,000 or so distinct CDR3 sequences, approximately 20% seen once. Sample: blood. Receptors were obtained from a woman under 30 with Graves' hyperthyroidism.

This clonotype has at least ten counts. The genes are TRBV9 and TRBJ2-5, with 7 bases that match TRBD2. Trimming took 4 bases from V and 2 from J; bases not matched to a gene: 8. CDR3 size: 15 residues. Germline V gene data show CDR1 as SGDLS and CDR2 as YYNGEE. CDR3 region: CASSPWGGLQETQYF. The CDR3 nucleotides are TGTGCCAGCAGCCCCTGGGGGGGACTACAAGAGACCCAGTACTTC. The full variable domain, rest sourced from reference TRBV9 and TRBJ2-5, is DSGVTQTPKHLITATGQRVTLRCSPRSGDLSVYWYQQSLDQGLQFLIQYYNGEERAKGNILERFSAQQFPDLHSELNLSSLELGDSALYFCASSPWGGLQETQYFGPGTRLLVL.

Only a few counts were recorded for this clonotype. The chain is built from TRBV5-4 and TRBJ2-5; D is unclear. V lost 4 bases and J 4 bases, leaving 11 bases between the germline ends. CDR1 and CDR2 (germline): SGHNT, YYREEE (reference sequence). The CDR3 spans 13 residues. CDR3 in amino acids: CASSLVGLETQYF. The CDR3 DNA is TGTGCCAGCAGCCTCGTCGGGCTAGAGACCCAGTACTTC.

This chain connects TRBV11-1 to TRBJ1-1; the D is unclear. Germline V CDR1 and CDR2: SGHAT, FQDESV (reference sequence). The CDR3 is 16 residues long. Trimming cost V 1 base and J 0 bases, with 12 bases left between them. CDR3 DNA sequence: TGTGCCAGCAGCTTAGAGGGTATACGGGTGAACACTGAAGCTTTCTTT. Protein product: CASSLEGIRVNTEAFF.

This clonotype has a count of ten or more. The chain is built from TRBV12-3 or TRBV12-4 and TRBJ2-5; a weak D match, TRBD1 (6 bases). The ends were cut back, 8 bases at V and 2 bases at J, with 12 bases in the middle. There are 13 residues in the CDR3. The CDR3 DNA sequence: TGTGCCAGCCGTCGGACAGTTCAAGAGACCCAGTACTTC. It translates to CASRRTVQETQYF.

The chain carries TRBV4-2 and TRBJ1-4; 11 nucleotides agree with TRBD1. The CDR3 is 17 residues long. Per the germline V gene, CDR1 is LGHNA and CDR2 is YNFKEQ. V lost 0 bases and J lost 8; bases outside the gene matches: 8. For the CDR3, the DNA is TGTGCCAGCAGCCAAGAAATGGGGACAGGGGGTCGCGAAAAACTGTTTTTT. The encoded protein is CASSQEMGTGGREKLFF.

This clonotype was seen at least ten times. The CDR3 DNA follows: TGTGCCAGCACCTACGATAGCTCCTACGAGCAGTACTTC. It is translated as CASTYDSSYEQYF. The chain carries TRBV7-8 and TRBJ2-7; the D is unclear. Trimming pared 7 bases from V and 0 bases from J, leaving 10 bases between. The germline V gene encodes CDR1 SGHVS and CDR2 FQNEAQ. The CDR3 has 13 residues.

This clonotype appeared many times. The chain combines TRBV5-4 with TRBJ2-2; the D gene could be TRBD1 or TRBD2 (5 bases each). The CDR3 totals 15 residues. V lost 6 bases and J lost 4, with 16 bases in between. Germline V gene lookup returns CDR1 SGHNT and CDR2 YYREEE (reference sequence). CDR3 protein: CASKEGTGGTGELFF. The DNA for the CDR3 is TGTGCCAGCAAAGAGGGAACAGGTGGCACCGGGGAGCTGTTTTTT.

This clonotype came up many times. Given a much more abundant clone one base away, this may be a read error. The chain combines TRBV6-5 with TRBJ1-1, with 7 bases lining up with TRBD1. CDR1 is MNHEY and CDR2 is SVGAGI in the germline V gene. This CDR3 spans 15 amino acids. The CDR3 DNA reads TGTGCCGGCAGTAACTCCGGGACAGCGAACACTGAAGCTTTCTTT. Translated, it gives CAGSNSGTANTEAFF.

This clonotype was recorded many times. This chain connects TRBV20-1 to TRBJ2-7; a possible D gene is TRBD2 (6 bases). The V gene lost 1 base and the J gene lost 2 bases, with 12 bases spanning the gap. Germline V CDR1 and CDR2: DFQATT, SNEGSKA (reference sequence). The CDR3 is 14 amino acids. This CDR3 reads CSARGRDGPYEQYF. CDR3 nucleotides: TGCAGTGCTAGAGGGAGGGACGGTCCCTACGAGCAGTACTTC.

At least ten counts were recorded for this clonotype. The chain uses TRBV27 and TRBJ1-1, with unresolved D. Per germline, CDR1 MNHEY and CDR2 SMNVEV (reference sequence). Trimming cost V 7 bases and J 4 bases, with 13 bases left between them. The CDR3 consists of 13 residues. In nucleotides, the CDR3 is TGTGCCAGCACTAGGTTCATGGGCACTGAAGCTTTCTTT. Translation: CASTRFMGTEAFF.

The chain recombines TRBV25-1 with TRBJ2-5; 9 bases are shared with TRBD1. V was clipped by 6 bases and J by 5 bases; unmatched bases: 10. Germline values: CDR1 MGHDK, CDR2 SYGVNS. The CDR3 contains 15 residues. CDR3: CASRGPTGGSETQYF. The CDR3, as DNA: TGTGCCAGCAGGGGTCCTACAGGGGGCTCGGAGACCCAGTACTTC.

The sample holds many counts of this clonotype. The chain uses TRBV11-2 and TRBJ2-7, with D possibly TRBD1 on 6 matching bases. This CDR3 has 13 residues. Germline values: CDR1 SGHAT, CDR2 FQNNGV. The V end lost 2 bases, the J end lost 5 bases, and 10 bases lay between the germline ends. In DNA form, the CDR3 reads TGTGCCAGCAGCTTATCAGGGGCCCACGAGCAGTACTTC. Protein: CASSLSGAHEQYF.

About this clonotype itself: Being one base from a much bigger clone, this may be a read error. The rearrangement uses TRBV2 and TRBJ1-5; possibly TRBD1 for D (5 bases). CDR3 length equals 13 residues. Trimming stripped 10 bases from V and 7 bases from J, with 17 bases between. CDR1 is SNHLY and CDR2 is FYNNEI in the germline V gene. CDR3 bases: TGTGCCAACAGCTACGGGGCTTGGCAGCCCCAGCATTTT. It specifies CANSYGAWQPQHF. Based on the CDR3 plus reference TRBV2 and TRBJ1-5, the full variable domain is EPEVTQTPSHQVTQMGQEVILRCVPISNHLYFYWYRQILGQKVEFLVSFYNNEISEKSEIFDDQFSVERPDGSNFTLKIRSTKLEDSAMYFCANSYGAWQPQHFGDGTRLSIL.

The sample holds many counts of this clonotype. This chain links TRBV7-3 with TRBJ2-2, with 8 bases lining up with TRBD1. From germline, CDR1 is SGHTA and CDR2 FQGTGA. The CDR3 is 14 residues long. V lost 3 bases to trimming and J lost 6 bases; unmatched junction nucleotides: 3. This CDR3 reads CASSFDRGPGELFF. Written as DNA, the CDR3 is TGTGCCAGCAGCTTCGACAGGGGACCCGGGGAGCTGTTTTTT.

This clonotype came up many times. The rearrangement joins TRBV11-2 to TRBJ2-7; tentatively, D is TRBD1 or TRBD2 (7 bases each). There are 16 residues in the CDR3. In germline, CDR1 is SGHAT, CDR2 FQNNGV. The V gene lost 5 bases and the J gene lost 0 bases, with 17 bases spanning the gap. CDR3 DNA: TGTGCCAGCAGCCCCCGGGGAGGGGGCCCCTCCTACGAGCAGTACTTC. Encoded protein: CASSPRGGGPSYEQYF.

This clonotype was detected ten times or more. V is TRBV2 and J is TRBJ1-1, with D possibly matching TRBD1 (6 bases). Trimming stripped 2 bases from V and 3 bases from J, with 10 bases between. This CDR3 contains 14 residues. The germline V gene has CDR1 SNHLY and CDR2 FYNNEI. CDR3 sequence: CASSESAGDTEAFF. In DNA form, the CDR3 reads TGTGCCAGCAGTGAATCTGCAGGGGACACTGAAGCTTTCTTT.

This clonotype has a count of ten or more. This chain joins TRBV25-1 and TRBJ2-2; no clear D. The germline V and J ends were trimmed by 6 bases and 5 bases, with 10 bases remaining between them. There are 13 residues in the CDR3. Germline lookup yields CDR1 MGHDK and CDR2 SYGVNS. CDR3 in amino acids: CASRATRTGELFF. As DNA, the CDR3 is TGTGCCAGCAGGGCTACCAGGACCGGGGAGCTGTTTTTT.

This clonotype has a count of ten or more. The V gene is TRBV12-3 or TRBV12-4, the J gene TRBJ2-2, with D tentatively TRBD1 (6 bases). V lost 6 bases to trimming and J lost 5 bases, with 13 bases between them. The CDR3 is 14 amino acids. The CDR3 DNA is TGTGCCAGCAGCCCGGGACACCAGACCGGGGAGCTGTTTTTT. This codes for CASSPGHQTGELFF.

This clonotype was counted ten times or more. The chain recombines TRBV11-2 with TRBJ1-2, with TRBD1 as a possible D gene (5 bases). The V end lost 2 bases, the J end lost 5 bases, and 12 bases lay between the germline ends. The CDR3 is made up of 14 amino acids. Germline V lookup: CDR1 SGHAT, CDR2 FQNNGV. This chain's CDR3 is CASSLSGMGYGYTF. DNA for the CDR3: TGTGCCAGCAGCTTATCAGGGATGGGGTATGGCTACACCTTC.

This chain joins TRBV5-1 and TRBJ2-5, with D maybe TRBD2 (5 bases). CDR1 is SGHRS and CDR2 is YFSETQ in the germline V gene. The V end was cut by 2 bases, the J end by 5 bases, with 13 bases between. There are 14 residues in the CDR3. CDR3 nucleotide sequence: TGCGCCAGCAGCTTAGGAACCACGGGGGAGACCCAGTACTTC. Translation gives CASSLGTTGETQYF.

This clonotype was seen many times. Written as DNA, the CDR3 is TGCAGTGCCAGTGGGGAGGGGCGCGAGCAGTACTTC. Its protein product is CSASGEGREQYF. This chain uses TRBV20-1 with TRBJ2-7, with TRBD2 matching 7 bases. The CDR3 sequence is 12 residues long. The V and J ends lost 6 bases and 6 bases, in that order; junction bases with no gene match: 8. Germline values: CDR1 DFQATT, CDR2 SNEGSKA (reference sequence).

This clonotype appeared many times. The rearrangement joins TRBV2 to TRBJ2-5; D remains ambiguous. This CDR3 region has 13 residues. V lost 6 bases and J 1 base, leaving 9 bases between the germline ends. Germline V gives CDR1 SNHLY, CDR2 FYNNEI. This chain's CDR3 is CASSKGLQETQYF. CDR3 coding DNA: TGTGCCAGCAGCAAAGGGCTCCAAGAGACCCAGTACTTC.

This clonotype was counted many times. The chain recombines TRBV20-1 with TRBJ1-1, with 9 positions matching TRBD1. V dropped 4 bases and J dropped 3; count of bases not matched to a gene: 12. CDR1 is DFQATT and CDR2 is SNEGSKA in the germline V gene (reference sequence). The CDR3 spans 16 residues. The CDR3 loop is CSATDRGKRSDTEAFF. The CDR3 DNA reads TGCAGTGCTACCGACAGGGGGAAAAGATCGGACACTGAAGCTTTCTTT.

This clonotype was counted only a few times. The rearrangement links TRBV12-3 or TRBV12-4 to TRBJ2-7; perhaps D is TRBD1 or TRBD2 (5 bases each). This CDR3 spans 14 amino acids. The germline V and J ends were trimmed by 2 bases and 0 bases, with 8 bases remaining between them. CDR3 residues: CASSLSGTSYEQYF. CDR3 sequence (DNA): TGTGCCAGCAGTTTATCGGGGACCTCCTACGAGCAGTACTTC.

This clonotype appeared a few times. With a much larger clone just one base away, this may be a read error. This chain connects TRBV20-1 to TRBJ1-5; D gene ambiguous. V shed 3 bases and J shed 3 bases, with 9 bases lying between them. From germline, CDR1 is DFQATT and CDR2 SNEGSKA (reference sequence). This CDR3 is 13 amino acids long. CDR3 residues: CSASAGNNQPQHF. The CDR3 DNA is TGCAGTGCTAGTGCCGGGAACAATCAGCCCCAGCATTTT.

This clonotype was seen only a few times. The chain joins TRBV11-2 to TRBJ2-5; D uncertain. Per germline, CDR1 SGHAT and CDR2 FQNNGV. The V end was cut by 2 bases, the J end by 4 bases, with 11 bases between. CDR3 length: 14 amino acids. As DNA, the CDR3 is TGTGCCAGCAGCTTACGCTTGGTAGGAGAGACCCAGTACTTC. Translated: CASSLRLVGETQYF.